This entry lists 19 T cell receptor beta chains sequenced from one sample in a study of T cell changes during pregnancy in multiple sclerosis. Assay: immunoSEQ multiplex PCR; the TCRdb copy retains only in-frame clones and omits some. In the table there are about 56,000 clones, 90% to 95% of which are singletons. The sequencing here drew on CD4+ T cells from peripheral blood mononuclear cells, taken in the second trimester of pregnancy. These receptors came from a female donor with multiple sclerosis, enrolled in a pregnancy study.

The chain couples TRBV4-1 to TRBJ2-1; the D is unclear. The CDR3 has 15 residues. Trimming took 7 bases from V and 8 from J, leaving 21 bases between them. Germline CDR1 MGHRA, CDR2 YSYEKL. CDR3 region: CASTSVGSRSDEQFF. The CDR3 DNA follows: TGCGCCAGCACCTCCGTAGGTAGCCGGAGTGATGAGCAGTTCTTC.

This chain uses TRBV7-9 with TRBJ2-1, with 9 nucleotides matching TRBD2. V shed 5 bases and J 7 bases; nucleotides not matched to a gene: 9. CDR1 SEHNR and CDR2 FQNEAQ come from the germline V gene (reference sequence). This CDR3 has 15 residues. CDR3 amino acids: CASSPGGGARNEQFF. The CDR3, as DNA: TGTGCCAGCAGCCCCGGCGGGGGGGCGCGGAATGAGCAGTTCTTC.

The chain employs TRBV19 and TRBJ2-7, with 8 nucleotides matching TRBD1. This CDR3 contains 14 residues. Germline V gene sequence: CDR1 LNHDA, CDR2 SQIVND (reference sequence). Unmatched junction bases numbered 9, after V lost 5 bases and J lost 6 bases. The DNA of the CDR3 is TGTGCCAGTAGTTCAGGGGGCCATCGAGGCGAGCAGTACTTC. This encodes CASSSGGHRGEQYF.

The DNA for the CDR3 is TGTGCCAGCAGCCTGTCTACAGGTATCTCCTACGAGCAGTACTTC. As protein: CASSLSTGISYEQYF. This chain links TRBV9 with TRBJ2-7; D possibly corresponds to TRBD1 (5 bases). Germline-derived CDR1 and CDR2 are SGDLS and YYNGEE. V was clipped by 4 bases and J by 0 bases, with 14 bases between them. This CDR3 comprises 15 residues.

The chain carries TRBV15 and TRBJ2-7; 8 nucleotides agree with TRBD2. CDR1 is LNHNV and CDR2 is YYDKDF in the germline V gene (reference sequence). Unmatched junction bases numbered 16, after V lost 3 bases and J lost 6 bases. The CDR3 sequence is 17 residues long. CDR3 DNA sequence: TGTGCCACCAGCAGGGAAAAGGGGACGGGAGGGCCGGGCGAGCAGTACTTC. This sequence encodes CATSREKGTGGPGEQYF.

The chain links TRBV6-6 to TRBJ2-5, with unresolved D. Germline CDR1 and CDR2: MNHNY and SVGAGI (reference sequence). V dropped 1 base and J dropped 3 bases, with 15 bases sitting between them. CDR3 length equals 16 residues. The CDR3 coding sequence is TGTGCCAGCAGTTACTGGGCGACGAGCTCCGAAGAGACCCAGTACTTC. Amino acids: CASSYWATSSEETQYF.

This clone came up a few times. V is TRBV6-1 and J is TRBJ1-1, with D maybe TRBD1 (6 bases). Trimming pared 9 bases from V and 1 base from J, leaving 12 bases between. CDR3 size: 13 residues. The germline CDR1 and CDR2 sequences are MNHNS and SASEGT. The CDR3 DNA follows: TGTGCCAGTACCAGGGGCAAGAACACTGAAGCTTTCTTT. Translated: CASTRGKNTEAFF.

This chain links TRBV5-1 with TRBJ2-1; 8 nucleotides agree with TRBD2. Germline V gives CDR1 SGHRS, CDR2 YFSETQ. The CDR3 runs to 17 residues. J was trimmed by 0 bases and V by 0 bases; bases with no gene match: 5. CDR3 region: CASSLAGGSFSYNEQFF. The CDR3 nucleotides read TGCGCCAGCAGCTTGGCGGGGGGGTCGTTCTCCTACAATGAGCAGTTCTTC.

The chain joins TRBV6-1 to TRBJ1-4, with D possibly TRBD1 on 5 matching bases. The CDR3 runs to 18 residues. Per the germline V gene, CDR1 is MNHNS and CDR2 is SASEGT. V gave up 0 bases and J gave up 2 bases, with 16 bases separating them. As DNA, the CDR3 is TGTGCCAGCAGTGAAGCGCTATACTTTAGGGGCACTAATGAAAAACTGTTTTTT. Encoded protein: CASSEALYFRGTNEKLFF.

The V call is TRBV6-6, the J call TRBJ2-2, with 8 nucleotides matching TRBD1. With 5 bases clipped from V and 3 bases from J, the junction kept 2 bases outside the gene matches. CDR1 is MNHNY and CDR2 is SVGAGI in the germline V gene (reference sequence). CDR3 length: 14 amino acids. Here the CDR3 DNA reads TGTGCCAGCAGTGACAGGGGTGACACCGGGGAGCTGTTTTTT. Translation: CASSDRGDTGELFF.

The rearrangement joins TRBV19 to TRBJ2-4; 7 nucleotides align to TRBD1. The CDR3 loop spans 13 amino acids. Germline CDR1 and CDR2: LNHDA and SQIVND (reference sequence). The junction had 2 bases not matched to a gene; V was cut back by 3 bases and J by 6 bases. CDR3 nucleotide sequence: TGTGCCAGTAGTATTAGACAGGGAAACATTCAGTACTTC. Translation gives CASSIRQGNIQYF.

V gene TRBV2 combines with J gene TRBJ1-3; 9 bases are a match to TRBD1. The V and J ends lost 6 bases and 0 bases, in that order; junction bases with no gene match: 3. The CDR3 is 15 amino acids. Germline V gene data show CDR1 as SNHLY and CDR2 as FYNNEI. CDR3 sequence: CASRGTGPSGNTIYF. The CDR3 coding sequence is TGTGCCAGCAGGGGGACAGGGCCCTCTGGAAACACCATATATTTT.

This chain's CDR3 is CASSLALREGDTEAFF. CDR3 bases: TGTGCCAGCAGCTTAGCCTTACGAGAGGGGGACACTGAAGCTTTCTTT. The rearrangement links TRBV5-8 to TRBJ1-1, with D maybe TRBD1 (6 bases). V was trimmed by 2 bases and J by 3 bases, leaving 17 bases between them. The length of the CDR3 is 16 residues. CDR1 is SGHTS, CDR2 YDEGEE, per germline. The whole variable domain, remainder taken from reference TRBV5-8 and TRBJ1-1, is EAGVTQSPTHLIKTRGQQATLRCSPISGHTSVYWYQQALGLGLQFLLWYDEGEERNRGNFPPRFSGRQFPNYSSELNVNALELEDSALYLCASSLALREGDTEAFFGQGTRLTVV.

This sequence joins TRBV11-2 and TRBJ2-1; TRBD2 agrees at 7 bases. With V trimmed by 7 bases and J by 9 bases, 15 bases remained unmatched. Germline loops: CDR1 SGHAT, CDR2 FQNNGV. The CDR3 totals 15 residues. CDR3 sequence: CASTPWGEGRGEQFF. DNA of the CDR3: TGTGCCAGCACCCCGTGGGGGGAGGGCCGTGGTGAGCAGTTCTTC. Looking up the rest from reference TRBV11-2 and TRBJ2-1 gives the full variable domain: EAGVAQSPRYKIIEKRQSVAFWCNPISGHATLYWYQQILGQGPKLLIQFQNNGVVDDSQLPKDRFSAERLKGVDSTLKIQPAKLEDSAVYLCASTPWGEGRGEQFFGPGTRLTVL.

This chain links TRBV5-1 with TRBJ1-1, with 11 bases that match TRBD1. Germline trimming cut 0 bases from V and 6 bases from J; bases unmatched to any gene: 7. CDR3 length equals 16 residues. Germline V gives CDR1 SGHRS, CDR2 YFSETQ. In DNA form, the CDR3 reads TGCGCCAGCAGCTTGGTCCGGACAGGGGGCTTGGCTGAAGCTTTCTTT. Translation gives CASSLVRTGGLAEAFF.

The chain combines TRBV5-6 with TRBJ1-2; D is undetermined. V was pared by 2 bases and J by 2 bases, with 16 bases between. The CDR3 sequence is 16 residues long. Germline V CDR1 and CDR2: SGHDT, YYEEEE. CDR3 residues: CASSFSPGPRNYGYTF. The CDR3 DNA follows: TGTGCCAGCAGCTTTAGCCCCGGTCCCCGCAACTATGGCTACACCTTC. Looking up the rest from reference TRBV5-6 and TRBJ1-2 gives the full variable domain: DAGVTQSPTHLIKTRGQQVTLRCSPKSGHDTVSWYQQALGQGPQFIFQYYEEEERQRGNFPDRFSGHQFPNYSSELNVNALLLGDSALYLCASSFSPGPRNYGYTFGSGTRLTVV.

The rearrangement uses TRBV6-5 and TRBJ2-7, with a weak D call TRBD2 (6 bases). Germline V gene lookup returns CDR1 MNHEY and CDR2 SVGAGI. Trimming stripped 6 bases from V and 4 bases from J, with 16 bases between. The CDR3 has 14 residues. The CDR3 coding sequence is TGTGCCAGCAGCCCCGGGACTTACTCTTACGAGCAGTACTTC. Translation: CASSPGTYSYEQYF.

The J gene is TRBJ1-1, the V gene TRBV30; possible D gene TRBD1, 5 bases. Trimming shortened V by 4 bases and J by 2 bases, and 17 bases separated the two germline ends. Germline V lookup: CDR1 GTSNPN, CDR2 SVGIG (reference sequence). CDR3 length equals 15 residues. Written as DNA, the CDR3 is TGTGCCTGGAACCCTAAGGGGCAGGGAAACACTGAAGCTTTCTTT. It yields the protein CAWNPKGQGNTEAFF.

The rearrangement links TRBV9 to TRBJ2-3, with 13 bases identical to TRBD2. The CDR3 length is 17 residues. Germline V gene lookup returns CDR1 SGDLS and CDR2 YYNGEE. V lost 2 bases and J lost 2; bases outside the gene matches: 5. CDR3: CASSVFGLAGATDTQYF. CDR3 coding DNA: TGTGCCAGCAGCGTGTTTGGACTAGCGGGGGCCACAGATACGCAGTATTTT.